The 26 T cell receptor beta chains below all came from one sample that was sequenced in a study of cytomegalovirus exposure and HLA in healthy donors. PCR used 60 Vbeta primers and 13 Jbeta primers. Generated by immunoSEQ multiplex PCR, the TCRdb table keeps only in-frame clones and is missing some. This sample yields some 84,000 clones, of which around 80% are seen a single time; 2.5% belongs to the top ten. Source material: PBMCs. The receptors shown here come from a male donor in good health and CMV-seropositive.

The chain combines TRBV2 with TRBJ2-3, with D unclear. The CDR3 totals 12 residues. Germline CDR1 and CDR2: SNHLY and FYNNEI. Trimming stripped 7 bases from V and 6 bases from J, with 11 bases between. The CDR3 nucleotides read TGTGCCAGCACCGGGTACGAGGATACGCAGTATTTT. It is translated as CASTGYEDTQYF.

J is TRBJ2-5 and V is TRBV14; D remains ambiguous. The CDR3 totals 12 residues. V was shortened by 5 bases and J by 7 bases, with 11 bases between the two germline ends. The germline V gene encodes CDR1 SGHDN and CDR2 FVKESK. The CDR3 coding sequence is TGTGCCAGCAGCGTCAACCTAGGGACCCAGTACTTC. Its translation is CASSVNLGTQYF.

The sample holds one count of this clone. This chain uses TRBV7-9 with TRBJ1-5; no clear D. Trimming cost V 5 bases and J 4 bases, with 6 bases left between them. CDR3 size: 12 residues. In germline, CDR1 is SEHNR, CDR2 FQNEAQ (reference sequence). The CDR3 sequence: CASSLLNQPQHF. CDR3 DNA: TGTGCCAGCAGCCTCTTAAATCAGCCCCAGCATTTT.

CDR3 amino acids: CASSQPLAGITGELFF. In nucleotides, the CDR3 is TGTGCCAGCAGCCAACCGCTAGCGGGAATTACCGGGGAGCTGTTTTTT. The chain recombines TRBV7-9 with TRBJ2-2; the match to TRBD2 covers 9 bases. The CDR3 runs 16 residues. The ends lost 5 bases at V and 5 bases at J; junction bases unmatched: 9. Germline assignment: CDR1 SEHNR and CDR2 FQNEAQ (reference sequence).

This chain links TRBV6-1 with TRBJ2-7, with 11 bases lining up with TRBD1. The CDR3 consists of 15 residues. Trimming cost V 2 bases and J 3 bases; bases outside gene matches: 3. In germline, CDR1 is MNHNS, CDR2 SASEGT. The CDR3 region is CASSETGTGGYEQYF. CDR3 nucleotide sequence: TGTGCCAGCAGTGAAACCGGGACAGGGGGCTACGAGCAGTACTTC.

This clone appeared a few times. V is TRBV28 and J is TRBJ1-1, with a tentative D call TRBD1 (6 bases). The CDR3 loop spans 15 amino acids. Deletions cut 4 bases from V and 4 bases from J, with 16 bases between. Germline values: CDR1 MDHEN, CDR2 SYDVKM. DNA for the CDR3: TGTGCCAGCAGTTCCCCAAACAGGGTTGGCACTGAAGCTTTCTTT. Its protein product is CASSSPNRVGTEAFF. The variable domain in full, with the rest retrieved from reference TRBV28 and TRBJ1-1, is DVKVTQSSRYLVKRTGEKVFLECVQDMDHENMFWYRQDPGLGLRLIYFSYDVKMKEKGDIPEGYSVSREKKERFSLILESASTNQTSMYLCASSSPNRVGTEAFFGQGTRLTVV.

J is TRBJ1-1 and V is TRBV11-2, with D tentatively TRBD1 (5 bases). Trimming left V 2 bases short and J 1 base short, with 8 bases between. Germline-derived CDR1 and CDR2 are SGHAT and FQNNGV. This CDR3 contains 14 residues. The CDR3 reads CASSLLQENTEAFF. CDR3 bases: TGTGCCAGCAGCTTATTACAGGAGAACACTGAAGCTTTCTTT.

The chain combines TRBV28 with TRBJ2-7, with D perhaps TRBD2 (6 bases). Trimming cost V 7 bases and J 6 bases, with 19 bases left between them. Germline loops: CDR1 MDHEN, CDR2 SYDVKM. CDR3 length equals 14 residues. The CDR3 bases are TGTGCCAGCAAAGATAGCGGACTTTTTGGCGAGCAGTACTTC. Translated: CASKDSGLFGEQYF.

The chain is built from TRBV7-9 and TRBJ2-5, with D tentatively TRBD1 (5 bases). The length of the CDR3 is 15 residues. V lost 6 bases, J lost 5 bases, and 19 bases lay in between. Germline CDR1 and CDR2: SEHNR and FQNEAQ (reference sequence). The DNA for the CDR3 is TGTGCCAGCAGAAATGACAGAAGGGTCGGGGAGACCCAGTACTTC. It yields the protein CASRNDRRVGETQYF.

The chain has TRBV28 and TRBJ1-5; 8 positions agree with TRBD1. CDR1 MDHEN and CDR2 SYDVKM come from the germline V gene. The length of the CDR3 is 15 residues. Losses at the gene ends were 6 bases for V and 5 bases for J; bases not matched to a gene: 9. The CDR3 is CASRLTGTGDQPQHF. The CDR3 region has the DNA TGTGCCAGCAGACTTACAGGGACAGGTGATCAGCCCCAGCATTTT.

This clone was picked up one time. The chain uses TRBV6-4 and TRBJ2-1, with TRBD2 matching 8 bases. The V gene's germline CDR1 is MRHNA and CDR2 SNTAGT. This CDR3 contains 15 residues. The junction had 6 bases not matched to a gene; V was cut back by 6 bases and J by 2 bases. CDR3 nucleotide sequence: TGTGCCAGCAGCCCACTAGCGGAGGCCTACAATGAGCAGTTCTTC. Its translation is CASSPLAEAYNEQFF.

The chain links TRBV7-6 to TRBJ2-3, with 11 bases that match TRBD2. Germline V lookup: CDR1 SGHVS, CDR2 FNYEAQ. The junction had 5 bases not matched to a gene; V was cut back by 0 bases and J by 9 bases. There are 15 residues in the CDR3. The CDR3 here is CASSLASGREITQYF. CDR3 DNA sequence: TGTGCCAGCAGCTTAGCTAGCGGGAGGGAGATCACGCAGTATTTT. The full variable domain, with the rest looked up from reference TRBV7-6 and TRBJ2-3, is GAGVSQSPRYKVTKRGQDVALRCDPISGHVSLYWYRQALGQGPEFLTYFNYEAQQDKSGLPNDRFSAERPEGSISTLTIQRTEQRDSAMYRCASSLASGREITQYFGPGTRLTVL.

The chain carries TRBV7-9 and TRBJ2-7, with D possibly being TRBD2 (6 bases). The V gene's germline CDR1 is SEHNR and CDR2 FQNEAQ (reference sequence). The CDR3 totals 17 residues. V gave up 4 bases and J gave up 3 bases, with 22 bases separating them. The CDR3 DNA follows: TGTGCCAGCAGCTCACAAATCGGGGGACCAACGCTCTACGAGCAGTACTTC. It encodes CASSSQIGGPTLYEQYF.

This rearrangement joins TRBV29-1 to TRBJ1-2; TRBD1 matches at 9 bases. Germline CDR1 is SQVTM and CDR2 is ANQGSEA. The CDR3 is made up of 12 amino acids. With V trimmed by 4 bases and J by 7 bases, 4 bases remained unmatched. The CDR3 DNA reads TGCAGCGTTGGGACAGGGGACTCTGGCTACACCTTC. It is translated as CSVGTGDSGYTF.

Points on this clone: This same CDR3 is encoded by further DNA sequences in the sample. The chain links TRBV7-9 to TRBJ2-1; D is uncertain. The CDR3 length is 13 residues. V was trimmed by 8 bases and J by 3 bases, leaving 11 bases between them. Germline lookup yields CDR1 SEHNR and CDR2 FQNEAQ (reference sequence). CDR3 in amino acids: CASSPLGYNEQFF. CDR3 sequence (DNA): TGTGCCAGCTCCCCACTTGGCTACAATGAGCAGTTCTTC.

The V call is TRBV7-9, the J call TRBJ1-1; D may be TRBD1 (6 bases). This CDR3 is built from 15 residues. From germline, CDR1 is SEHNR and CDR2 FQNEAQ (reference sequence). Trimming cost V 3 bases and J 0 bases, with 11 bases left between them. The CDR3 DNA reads TGTGCCAGCAGCTTGAAAGGACAGATGAACACTGAAGCTTTCTTT. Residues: CASSLKGQMNTEAFF.

The CDR3 DNA reads TGTGCCAGCAGCCCCGGGACAGCGCTGTATGGCTACACCTTC. Encoded protein: CASSPGTALYGYTF. The chain joins TRBV6-1 to TRBJ1-2, with 7 positions matching TRBD1. V lost 6 bases, J lost 5 bases, and 9 bases stayed unmatched. Germline assignment: CDR1 MNHNS and CDR2 SASEGT. This CDR3 is 14 amino acids long.

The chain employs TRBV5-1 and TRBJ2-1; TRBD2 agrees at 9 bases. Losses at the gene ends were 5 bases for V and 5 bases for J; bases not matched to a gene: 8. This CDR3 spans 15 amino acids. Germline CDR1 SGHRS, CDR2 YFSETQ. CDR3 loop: CASRMTSGGNNEQFF. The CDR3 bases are TGCGCCAGCAGGATGACTAGCGGAGGAAACAATGAGCAGTTCTTC.

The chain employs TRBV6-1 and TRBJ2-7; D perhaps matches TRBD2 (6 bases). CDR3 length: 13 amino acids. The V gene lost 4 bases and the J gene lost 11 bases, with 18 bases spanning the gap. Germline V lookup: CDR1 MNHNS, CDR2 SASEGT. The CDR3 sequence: CASSVPSARQEYF. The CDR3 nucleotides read TGTGCCAGCAGTGTGCCTAGCGCCAGGCAGGAGTACTTC.

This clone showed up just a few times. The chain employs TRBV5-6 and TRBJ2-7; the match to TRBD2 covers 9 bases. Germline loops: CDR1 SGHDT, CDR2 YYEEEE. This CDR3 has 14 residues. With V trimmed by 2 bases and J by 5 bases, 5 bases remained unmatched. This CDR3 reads CASSFRTSAHEQYF. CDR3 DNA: TGTGCCAGCAGCTTTAGGACTAGCGCACACGAGCAGTACTTC.

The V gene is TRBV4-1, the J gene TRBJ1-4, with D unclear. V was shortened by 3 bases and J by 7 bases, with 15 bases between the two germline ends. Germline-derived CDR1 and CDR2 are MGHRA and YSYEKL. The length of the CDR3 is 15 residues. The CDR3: CASSQLQAGGEKLFF. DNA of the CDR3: TGCGCCAGCAGCCAGCTCCAAGCGGGCGGTGAAAAACTGTTTTTT.

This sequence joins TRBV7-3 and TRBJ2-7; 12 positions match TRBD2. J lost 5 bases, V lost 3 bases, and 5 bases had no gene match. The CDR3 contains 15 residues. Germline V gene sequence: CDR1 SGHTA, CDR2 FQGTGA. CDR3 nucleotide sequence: TGTGCCAGCAGCTTGAGACTAGCGGGAGCCCACGAGCAGTACTTC. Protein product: CASSLRLAGAHEQYF.

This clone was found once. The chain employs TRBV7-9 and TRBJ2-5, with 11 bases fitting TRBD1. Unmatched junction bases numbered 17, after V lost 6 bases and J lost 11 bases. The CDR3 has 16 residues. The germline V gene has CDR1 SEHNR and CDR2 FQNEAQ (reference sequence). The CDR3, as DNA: TGTGCCAGCAGTTGCCCACCGGACAGGGGGCGAGGGGAGCAGTACTTC. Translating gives CASSCPPDRGRGEQYF.

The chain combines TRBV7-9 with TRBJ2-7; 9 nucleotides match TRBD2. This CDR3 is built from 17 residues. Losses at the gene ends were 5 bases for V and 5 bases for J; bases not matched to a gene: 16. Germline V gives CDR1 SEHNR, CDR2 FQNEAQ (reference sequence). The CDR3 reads CASSALRVAGVGHEQYF. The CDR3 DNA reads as TGTGCCAGCAGCGCCCTAAGGGTAGCGGGAGTCGGCCACGAGCAGTACTTC.

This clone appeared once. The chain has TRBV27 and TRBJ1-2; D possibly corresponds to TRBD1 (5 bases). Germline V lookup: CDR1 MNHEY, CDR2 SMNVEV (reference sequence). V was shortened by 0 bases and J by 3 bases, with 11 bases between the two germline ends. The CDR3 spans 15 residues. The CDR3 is CASSLSRGGDYGYTF. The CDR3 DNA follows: TGTGCCAGCAGTTTATCGCGGGGCGGCGACTATGGCTACACCTTC.

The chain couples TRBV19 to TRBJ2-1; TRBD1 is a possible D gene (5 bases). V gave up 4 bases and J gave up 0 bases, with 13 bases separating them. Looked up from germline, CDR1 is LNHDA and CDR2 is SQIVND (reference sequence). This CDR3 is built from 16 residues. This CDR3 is CASSKTARSSYNEQFF. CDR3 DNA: TGTGCCAGTAGTAAGACAGCCAGGAGCTCCTACAATGAGCAGTTCTTC.